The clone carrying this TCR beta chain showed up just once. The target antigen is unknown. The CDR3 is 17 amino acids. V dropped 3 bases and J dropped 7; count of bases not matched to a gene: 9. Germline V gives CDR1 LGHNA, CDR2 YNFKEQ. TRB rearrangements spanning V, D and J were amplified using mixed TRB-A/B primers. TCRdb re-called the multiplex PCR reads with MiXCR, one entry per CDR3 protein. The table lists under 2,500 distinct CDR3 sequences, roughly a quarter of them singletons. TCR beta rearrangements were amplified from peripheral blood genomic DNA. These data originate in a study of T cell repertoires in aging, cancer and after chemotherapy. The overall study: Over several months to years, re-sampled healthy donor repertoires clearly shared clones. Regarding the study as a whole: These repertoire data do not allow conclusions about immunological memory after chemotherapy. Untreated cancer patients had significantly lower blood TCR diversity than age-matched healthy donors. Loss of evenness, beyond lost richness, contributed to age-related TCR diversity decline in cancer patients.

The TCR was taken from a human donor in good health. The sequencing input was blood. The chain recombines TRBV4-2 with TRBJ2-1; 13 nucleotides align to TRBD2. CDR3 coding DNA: TGTGCCAGCAGCCATCCCACACTAGCGGGGGGGCCAAATGAGCAGTTCTTC. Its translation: CASSHPTLAGGPNEQFF.